The T cell receptor (beta chain) under discussion was sequenced for a study of blood T cell repertoires in COVID-19. Germline-derived CDR1 and CDR2 are LNHDA and SQIVND (reference sequence). The CDR3 consists of 18 residues. Deletions cut 5 bases from V and 3 bases from J, with 23 bases between. The assay was immunoSEQ multiplex PCR, and TCRdb's table has in-frame clones only and misses some. Seen here are 400,000 to 450,000 clones, just over 85% observed once, and the top ten hold approximately 1.5%. The chain carries TRBV19 and TRBJ1-5; D is possibly TRBD1 (5 bases). The sequence was obtained from a young woman with active or convalescent COVID-19. The sample taken for sequencing was peripheral blood. The CDR3 nucleotides are TGTGCCAGTAGTCCATATGGAGGGTCAGGGCCTAACAATCAGCCCCAGCATTTT. Amino acid sequence: CASSPYGGSGPNNQPQHF.